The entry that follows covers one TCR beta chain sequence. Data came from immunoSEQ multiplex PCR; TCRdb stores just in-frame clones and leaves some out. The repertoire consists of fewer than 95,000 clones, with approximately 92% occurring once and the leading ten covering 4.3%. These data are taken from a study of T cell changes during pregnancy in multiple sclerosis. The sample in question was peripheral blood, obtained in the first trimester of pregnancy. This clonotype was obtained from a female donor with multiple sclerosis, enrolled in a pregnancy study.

The CDR3 loop reads CSVEVSSGGPSYNEQFF. In DNA, the CDR3 is TGCAGCGTTGAAGTAAGTAGCGGGGGCCCCTCCTACAATGAGCAGTTCTTC. The V call is TRBV29-1, the J call TRBJ2-1; 9 bases match TRBD2. V dropped 1 base and J dropped 0; count of bases not matched to a gene: 7. CDR3 length equals 17 residues. From germline, CDR1 is SQVTM and CDR2 ANQGSEA.